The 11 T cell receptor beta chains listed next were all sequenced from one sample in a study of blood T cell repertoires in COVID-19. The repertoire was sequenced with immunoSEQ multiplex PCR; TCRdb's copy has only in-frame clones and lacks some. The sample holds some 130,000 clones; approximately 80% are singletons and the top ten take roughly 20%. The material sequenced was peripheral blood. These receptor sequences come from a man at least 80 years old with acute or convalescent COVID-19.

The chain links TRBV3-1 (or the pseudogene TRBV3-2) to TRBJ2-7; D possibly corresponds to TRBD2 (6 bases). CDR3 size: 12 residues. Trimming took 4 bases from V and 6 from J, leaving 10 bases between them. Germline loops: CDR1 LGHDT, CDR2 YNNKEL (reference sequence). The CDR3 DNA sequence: TGTGCCAGCAGCCGTGGGGGGTCCGAGCAGTACTTC. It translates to CASSRGGSEQYF.

CDR3 sequence reads: CASSPRTGWNSGANVLTF. CDR3 in DNA: TGTGCCAGCTCTCCCCGGACAGGGTGGAACTCTGGGGCCAACGTCCTGACTTTC. V and J are TRBV18 and TRBJ2-6; 8 bases line up with TRBD1. CDR1 is KGHSH, CDR2 LQKENI, per germline. V lost 6 bases, J lost 0 bases, and 10 bases stayed unmatched. CDR3 length: 18 amino acids.

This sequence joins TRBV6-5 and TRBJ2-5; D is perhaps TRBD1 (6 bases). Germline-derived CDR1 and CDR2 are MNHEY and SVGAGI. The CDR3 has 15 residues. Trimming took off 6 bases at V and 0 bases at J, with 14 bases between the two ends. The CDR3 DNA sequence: TGTGCCAGCAGCTGCAACGGACAGTACCAAGAGACCCAGTACTTC. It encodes CASSCNGQYQETQYF.

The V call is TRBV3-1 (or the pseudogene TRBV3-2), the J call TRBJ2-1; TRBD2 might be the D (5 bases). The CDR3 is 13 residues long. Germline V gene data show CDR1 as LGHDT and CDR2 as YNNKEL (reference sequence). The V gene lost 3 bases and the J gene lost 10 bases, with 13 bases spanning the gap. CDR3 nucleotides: TGTGCCAGCAGCCATGGACTCTTCGGCGAGCAGTTCTTC. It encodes CASSHGLFGEQFF.

The CDR3 is CASSLTGDSPLHF. As DNA, the CDR3 is TGTGCCAGCAGCTTGACAGGGGATTCACCCCTCCACTTT. The rearrangement uses TRBV7-9 and TRBJ1-6, with 8 bases aligning to TRBD1. The CDR3 runs to 13 residues. V shed 3 bases and J 8 bases; nucleotides not matched to a gene: 0. Germline CDR1 and CDR2: SEHNR and FQNEAQ (reference sequence).

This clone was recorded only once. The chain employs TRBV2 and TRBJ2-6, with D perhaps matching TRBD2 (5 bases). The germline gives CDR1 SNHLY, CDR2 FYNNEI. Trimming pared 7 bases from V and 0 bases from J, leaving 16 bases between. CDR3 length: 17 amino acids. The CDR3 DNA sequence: TGTGCCAGCACCGGGAACAGAGTTACCTCTGGGGCCAACGTCCTGACTTTC. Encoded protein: CASTGNRVTSGANVLTF. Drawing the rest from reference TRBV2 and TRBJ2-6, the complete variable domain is EPEVTQTPSHQVTQMGQEVILRCVPISNHLYFYWYRQILGQKVEFLVSFYNNEISEKSEIFDDQFSVERPDGSNFTLKIRSTKLEDSAMYFCASTGNRVTSGANVLTFGAGSRLTVL.

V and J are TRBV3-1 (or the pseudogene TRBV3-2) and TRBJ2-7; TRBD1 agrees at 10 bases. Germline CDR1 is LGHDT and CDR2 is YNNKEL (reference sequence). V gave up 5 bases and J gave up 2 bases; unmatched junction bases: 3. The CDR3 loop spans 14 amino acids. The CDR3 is CASSSGQGAYEQYF. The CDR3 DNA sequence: TGTGCCAGCAGCTCCGGACAGGGGGCCTACGAGCAGTACTTC.

DNA for the CDR3: TGTGCCAGCAGCTTGGCTTTGGCAGGGGGTAAAGATACGCAGTATTTT. Amino acid sequence: CASSLALAGGKDTQYF. The chain employs TRBV5-4 and TRBJ2-3, with 7 bases lining up with TRBD1. After removal of 0 bases from V and 5 bases from J, the junction contained 9 bases not matched to a gene. This CDR3 contains 16 residues. The germline V gene has CDR1 SGHNT and CDR2 YYREEE (reference sequence).

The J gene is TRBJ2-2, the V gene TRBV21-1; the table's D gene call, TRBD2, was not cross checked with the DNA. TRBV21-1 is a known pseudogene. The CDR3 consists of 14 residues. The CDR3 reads CASPPSGGAGELFF. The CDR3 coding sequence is TGTGCCAGCCCCCCATCGGGGGGCGCCGGGGAGCTGTTTTTT.

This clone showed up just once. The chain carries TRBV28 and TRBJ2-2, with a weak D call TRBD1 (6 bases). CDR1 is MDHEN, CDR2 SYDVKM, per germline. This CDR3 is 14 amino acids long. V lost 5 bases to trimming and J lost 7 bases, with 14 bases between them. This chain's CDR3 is CASSRNRAFGELFF. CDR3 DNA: TGTGCCAGCAGTCGAAACAGGGCTTTCGGGGAGCTGTTTTTT.

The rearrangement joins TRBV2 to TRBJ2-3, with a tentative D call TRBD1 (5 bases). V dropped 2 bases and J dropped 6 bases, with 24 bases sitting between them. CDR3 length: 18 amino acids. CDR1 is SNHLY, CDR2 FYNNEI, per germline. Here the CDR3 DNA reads TGTGCCAGCAGTGAACAAGGGGCGTTCGATACTTTCGTGGATACGCAGTATTTT. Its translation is CASSEQGAFDTFVDTQYF.